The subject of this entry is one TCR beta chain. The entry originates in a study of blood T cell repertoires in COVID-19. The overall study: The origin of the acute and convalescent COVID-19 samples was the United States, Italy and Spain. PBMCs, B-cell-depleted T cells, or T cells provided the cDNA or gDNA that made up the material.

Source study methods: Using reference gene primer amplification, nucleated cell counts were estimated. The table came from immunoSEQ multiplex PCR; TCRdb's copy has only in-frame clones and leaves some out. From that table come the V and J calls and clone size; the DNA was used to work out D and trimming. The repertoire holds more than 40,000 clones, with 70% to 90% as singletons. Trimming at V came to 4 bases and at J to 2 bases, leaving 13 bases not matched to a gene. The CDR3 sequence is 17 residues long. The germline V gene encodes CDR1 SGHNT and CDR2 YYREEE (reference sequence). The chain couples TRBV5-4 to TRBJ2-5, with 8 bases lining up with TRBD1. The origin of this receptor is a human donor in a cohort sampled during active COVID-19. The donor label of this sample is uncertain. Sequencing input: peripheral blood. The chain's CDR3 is CASSLSLGQGPQETQYF. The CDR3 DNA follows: TGTGCCAGCAGCCTCAGCCTCGGACAGGGACCTCAAGAGACCCAGTACTTC. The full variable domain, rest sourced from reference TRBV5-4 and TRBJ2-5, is ETGVTQSPTHLIKTRGQQVTLRCSSQSGHNTVSWYQQALGQGPQFIFQYYREEENGRGNFPPRFSGLQFPNYSSELNVNALELDDSALYLCASSLSLGQGPQETQYFGPGTRLLVL.